The source of this T cell receptor beta chain is a study of CD8 T cells in Susac syndrome. Concerning this clonotype itself: Its specificity is unknown.

The V gene's germline CDR1 is LNHDA and CDR2 SQIVND (reference sequence). The junction had 10 bases not matched to a gene; V was cut back by 5 bases and J by 5 bases. This CDR3 is 15 amino acids long. The study sequenced TCR beta in blood CD8+ and CD4+ T cells. TEMRA cells were enriched by FACS, and CD4+ and CD8+ T cells were negatively isolated. Study results and limitations: The study admitted that it had a relatively small number of individuals in its TCR sequencing and HLA analysis.

With random hexamers, 0.5 to 1 ug RNA was reverse transcribed. Amplification of TCR beta CDR3 used immunoSEQ multiplex PCR across 54 Vbeta and 13 Jbeta. TCRdb re-derived calls from the immunoSEQ multiplex PCR reads in MiXCR, one entry per CDR3 protein. The table lists some 120,000 distinct CDR3 sequences, roughly 94% of them singletons. The TCR was taken from a human donor with multiple sclerosis. The chain recombines TRBV19 with TRBJ1-1; 8 bases match TRBD1. The material sequenced was CD4+ T cells from PBMCs. CDR3 sequence (DNA): TGTGCCAGTAGTCCCCAGACAGGGGAGGAAACTGAAGCTTTCTTT. This sequence encodes CASSPQTGEETEAFF.